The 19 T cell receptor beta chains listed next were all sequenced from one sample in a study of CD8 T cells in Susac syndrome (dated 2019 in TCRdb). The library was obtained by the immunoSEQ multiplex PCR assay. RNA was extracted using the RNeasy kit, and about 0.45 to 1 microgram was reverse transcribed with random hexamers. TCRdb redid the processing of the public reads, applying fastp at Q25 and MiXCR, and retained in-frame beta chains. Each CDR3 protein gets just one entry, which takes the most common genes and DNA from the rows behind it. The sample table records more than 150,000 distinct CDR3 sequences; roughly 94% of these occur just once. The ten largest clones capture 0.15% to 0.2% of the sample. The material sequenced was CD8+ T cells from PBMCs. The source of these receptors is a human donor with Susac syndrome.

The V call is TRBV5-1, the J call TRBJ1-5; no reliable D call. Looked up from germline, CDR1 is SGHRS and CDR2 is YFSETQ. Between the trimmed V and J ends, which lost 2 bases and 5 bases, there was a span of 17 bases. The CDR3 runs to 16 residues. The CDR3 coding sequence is TGCGCCAGCAGCTTATATCCTTCAGAATCCTATCAGCCCCAGCATTTT. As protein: CASSLYPSESYQPQHF.

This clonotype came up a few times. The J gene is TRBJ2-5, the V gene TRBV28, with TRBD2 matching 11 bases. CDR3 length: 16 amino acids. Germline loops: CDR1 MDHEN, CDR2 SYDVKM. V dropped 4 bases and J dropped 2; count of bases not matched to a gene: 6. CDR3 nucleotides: TGTGCCAGCAGTTCCCTGACTAGCGGGGTTCAAGAGACCCAGTACTTC. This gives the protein CASSSLTSGVQETQYF.

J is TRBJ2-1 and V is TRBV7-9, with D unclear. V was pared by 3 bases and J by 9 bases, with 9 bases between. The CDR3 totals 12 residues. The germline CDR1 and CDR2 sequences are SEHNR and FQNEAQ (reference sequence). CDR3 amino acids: CASSFESLEQFF. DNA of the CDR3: TGTGCCAGCAGCTTCGAAAGCCTTGAGCAGTTCTTC.

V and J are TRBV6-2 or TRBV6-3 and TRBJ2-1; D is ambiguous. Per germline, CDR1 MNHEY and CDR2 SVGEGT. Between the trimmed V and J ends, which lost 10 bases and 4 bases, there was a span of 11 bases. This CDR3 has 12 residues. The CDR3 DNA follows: TGTGCCACCAGCGACGTTTACAATGAGCAGTTCTTC. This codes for CATSDVYNEQFF.

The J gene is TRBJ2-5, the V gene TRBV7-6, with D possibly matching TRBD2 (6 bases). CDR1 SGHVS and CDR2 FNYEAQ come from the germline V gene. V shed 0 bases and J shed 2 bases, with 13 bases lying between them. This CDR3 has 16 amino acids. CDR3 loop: CASSLALAGLQETQYF. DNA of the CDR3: TGTGCCAGCAGCTTAGCGCTCGCGGGGCTACAAGAGACCCAGTACTTC. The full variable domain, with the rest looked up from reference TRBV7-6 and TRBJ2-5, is GAGVSQSPRYKVTKRGQDVALRCDPISGHVSLYWYRQALGQGPEFLTYFNYEAQQDKSGLPNDRFSAERPEGSISTLTIQRTEQRDSAMYRCASSLALAGLQETQYFGPGTRLLVL.

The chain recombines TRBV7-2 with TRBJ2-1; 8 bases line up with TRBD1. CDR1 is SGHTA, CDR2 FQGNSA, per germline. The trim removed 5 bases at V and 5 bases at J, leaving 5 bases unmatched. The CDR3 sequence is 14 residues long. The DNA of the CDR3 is TGTGCCAGCAGCCCGGACAGGGCTCACAATGAGCAGTTCTTC. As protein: CASSPDRAHNEQFF.

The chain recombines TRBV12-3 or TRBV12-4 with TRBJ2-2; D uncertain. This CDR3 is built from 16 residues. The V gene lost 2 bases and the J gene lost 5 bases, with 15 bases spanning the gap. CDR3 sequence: CASSLSSNAFTGELFF. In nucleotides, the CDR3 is TGTGCCAGCAGTTTAAGTTCGAATGCTTTTACCGGGGAGCTGTTTTTT.

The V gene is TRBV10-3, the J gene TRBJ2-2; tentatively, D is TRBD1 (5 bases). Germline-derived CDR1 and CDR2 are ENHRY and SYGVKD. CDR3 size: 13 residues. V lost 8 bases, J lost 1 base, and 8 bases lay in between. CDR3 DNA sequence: TGTGCCATCGCTGACAGGAACACCGGGGAGCTGTTTTTT. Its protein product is CAIADRNTGELFF.

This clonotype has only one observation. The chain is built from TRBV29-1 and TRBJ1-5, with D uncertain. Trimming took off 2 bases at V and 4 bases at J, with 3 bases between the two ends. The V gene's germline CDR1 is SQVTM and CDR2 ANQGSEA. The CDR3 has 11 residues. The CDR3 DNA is TGCAGCGTTGAAAGGAATCAGCCCCAGCATTTT. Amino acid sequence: CSVERNQPQHF.

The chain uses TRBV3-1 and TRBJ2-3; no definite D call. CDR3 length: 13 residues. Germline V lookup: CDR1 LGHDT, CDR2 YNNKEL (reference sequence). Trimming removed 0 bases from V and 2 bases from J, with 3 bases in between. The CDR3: CASSQDDTDTQYF. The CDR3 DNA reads TGTGCCAGCAGCCAAGATGACACAGATACGCAGTATTTT.

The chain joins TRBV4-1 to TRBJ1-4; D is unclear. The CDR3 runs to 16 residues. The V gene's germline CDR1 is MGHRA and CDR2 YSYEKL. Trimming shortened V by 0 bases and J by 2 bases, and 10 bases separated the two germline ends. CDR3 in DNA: TGCGCCAGCAGCCAAGATGGGGAGGGTACTAATGAAAAACTGTTTTTT. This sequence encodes CASSQDGEGTNEKLFF.

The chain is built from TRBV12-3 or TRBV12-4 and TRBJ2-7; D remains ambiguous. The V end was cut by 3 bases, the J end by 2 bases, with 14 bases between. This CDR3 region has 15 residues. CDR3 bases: TGTGCCAGCAGTTTGTCCATGCCTAGTGCCTACGAGCAGTACTTC. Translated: CASSLSMPSAYEQYF.

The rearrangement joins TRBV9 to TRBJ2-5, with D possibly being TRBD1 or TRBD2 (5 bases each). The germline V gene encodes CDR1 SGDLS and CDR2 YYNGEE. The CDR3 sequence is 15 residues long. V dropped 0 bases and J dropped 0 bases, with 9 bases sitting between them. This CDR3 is CASSVAGRYQETQYF. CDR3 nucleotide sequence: TGTGCCAGCAGCGTAGCGGGGCGGTACCAAGAGACCCAGTACTTC.

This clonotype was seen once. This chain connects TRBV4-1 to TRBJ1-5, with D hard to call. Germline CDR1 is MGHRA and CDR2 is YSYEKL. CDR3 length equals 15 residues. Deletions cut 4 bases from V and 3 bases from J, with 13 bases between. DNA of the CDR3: TGCGCCAGCAGCCCCTTAGAGGGTTTCAATCAGCCCCAGCATTTT. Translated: CASSPLEGFNQPQHF.

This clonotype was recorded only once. CDR3: CASSPTYRDGEQFF. The CDR3 nucleotides are TGTGCCAGCAGTCCAACTTACAGGGATGGTGAGCAGTTCTTC. The chain employs TRBV28 and TRBJ2-1; a possible D gene is TRBD1 (6 bases). Trimming took off 5 bases at V and 9 bases at J, with 17 bases between the two ends. The CDR3 is 14 residues long. Germline CDR1 is MDHEN and CDR2 is SYDVKM.

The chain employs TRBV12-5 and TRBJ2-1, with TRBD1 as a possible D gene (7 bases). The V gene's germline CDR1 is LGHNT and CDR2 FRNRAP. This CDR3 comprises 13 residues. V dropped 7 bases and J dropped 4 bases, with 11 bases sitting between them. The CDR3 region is CASASGGYNEQFF. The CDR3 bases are TGTGCTAGTGCTTCAGGGGGGTACAATGAGCAGTTCTTC. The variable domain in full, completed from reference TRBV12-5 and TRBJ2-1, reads DARVTQTPRHKVTEMGQEVTMRCQPILGHNTVFWYRQTMMQGLELLAYFRNRAPLDDSGMPKDRFSAEMPDATLATLKIQPSEPRDSAVYFCASASGGYNEQFFGPGTRLTVL.

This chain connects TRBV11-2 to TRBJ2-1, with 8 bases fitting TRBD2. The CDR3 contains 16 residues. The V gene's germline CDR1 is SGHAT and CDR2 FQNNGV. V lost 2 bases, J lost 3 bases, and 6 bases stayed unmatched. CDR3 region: CASSLTSLAVYNEQFF. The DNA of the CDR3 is TGTGCCAGCAGCTTAACTTCACTAGCGGTCTACAATGAGCAGTTCTTC.

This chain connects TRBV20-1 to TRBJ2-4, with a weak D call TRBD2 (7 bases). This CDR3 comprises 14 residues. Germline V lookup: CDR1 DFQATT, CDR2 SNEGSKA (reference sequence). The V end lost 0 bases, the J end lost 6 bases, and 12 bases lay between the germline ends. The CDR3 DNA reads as TGCAGTGCTAGAGATCTAGGGGGGGTAAACATTCAGTACTTC. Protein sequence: CSARDLGGVNIQYF.

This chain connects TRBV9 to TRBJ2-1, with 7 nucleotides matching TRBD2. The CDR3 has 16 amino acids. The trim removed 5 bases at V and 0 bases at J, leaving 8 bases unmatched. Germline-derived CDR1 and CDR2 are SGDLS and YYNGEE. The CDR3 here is CASSARGGSSYNEQFF. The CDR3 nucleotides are TGTGCCAGCAGTGCTCGGGGAGGGAGCTCCTACAATGAGCAGTTCTTC.